This T cell receptor (beta chain) was found in a study of PD-1 blockade in mismatch repair-deficient tumors. As for the study in general: All were previously treated, progressing patients with about 11 mismatch repair-deficient cancer types. Findings and caveats of the study: Tumor-resident clones, often undetectable pretreatment in blood, expanded then contracted after pembrolizumab.

Mismatch repair deficiency was confirmed in all patients, by PCR or immunohistochemistry. TCR sequencing covered a few patients who responded to pembrolizumab. On this clone: Its antigen is as yet unknown.

The V gene's germline CDR1 is MGHDK and CDR2 SYGVNS. V dropped 7 bases and J dropped 11 bases, with 14 bases sitting between them. The length of the CDR3 is 11 residues. The table came from immunoSEQ multiplex PCR; TCRdb's copy has only in-frame clones and leaves some out. The sample records 75,000 to 80,000 clones, about 82% being singletons. The sample consisted of peripheral blood, taken 44 weeks after starting pembrolizumab. The clonotype originates from an adult with mismatch repair-deficient cancer. The chain carries TRBV25-1 and TRBJ1-1; a possible D gene is TRBD1 (6 bases). The DNA of the CDR3 is TGTGCCAGCATGAGGGGGGAAAGGGCTTTCTTT. Residues: CASMRGERAFF.